The rows below give T cell receptor beta chains drawn from one sample of a study of T cells in Graves' hyperthyroidism and ophthalmopathy. TCRdb re-called the multiplex PCR reads with MiXCR, one entry per CDR3 protein. The table shows around 450,000 distinct CDR3 sequences, with roughly 13% occurring only once. Sequenced: blood. The receptors derive from a woman aged 18-30 years with Graves' hyperthyroidism. Both conserved end residues are part of each CDR3. D genes are given only for firm matches. Some rows mark clone size as missing; the rest say once, few, many or name a class of expanded clone.

CASSLGHSYEQYF | TGTGCCAGCAGCTTAGGACACTCCTACGAGCAGTACTTC | 13 | many | NA | TRBJ2-7 | TRBV11-2
CASSKSGSRGSYNEQFF | TGCGCCAGCAGCAAGTCGGGGTCGCGAGGCTCCTACAATGAGCAGTTCTTC | 17 | many | NA | TRBJ2-1 | TRBV10-2
CASSPDRQAEAFF | TGTGCCAGCTCACCAGACAGGCAGGCTGAAGCTTTCTTT | 13 | many | NA | TRBJ1-1 | TRBV18
CASSLAGATQPQHF | TGTGCCAGCAGCTTAGCGGGAGCGACTCAGCCCCAGCATTTT | 14 | many | NA | TRBJ1-5 | TRBV7-2
CASSPSATPLANEQFF | TGTGCCAGCTCACCATCAGCGACTCCTTTAGCGAATGAGCAGTTCTTC | 16 | many | NA | TRBJ2-1 | TRBV18
CASSLDIASSYEQYF | TGTGCCAGCAGTCTTGACATAGCGAGCTCCTACGAGCAGTACTTC | 15 | NA | NA | TRBJ2-7 | TRBV6-2/TRBV6-3
CASSPVEPEAFF | TGTGCCAGCAGCCCGGTAGAGCCTGAAGCTTTCTTT | 12 | NA | NA | TRBJ1-1 | TRBV12-3/TRBV12-4
CASSVGSGTSGESTDTQYF | TGTGCCAGCAGCGTGGGATCCGGGACTAGCGGGGAGAGCACAGATACGCAGTATTTT | 19 | few | TRBD2 | TRBJ2-3 | TRBV9
CASSFGGQGRSPGFTSSGNTIYF | TGTGCCAGCAGCTTTGGCGGGCAGGGGCGATCTCCCGGCTTCACTAGCTCTGGAAACACCATATATTTT | 23 | NA | NA | TRBJ1-3 | TRBV13
CASSLAGTSLSYEQYF | TGTGCCAGCAGCTTAGCCGGGACTAGCCTCTCCTACGAGCAGTACTTC | 16 | NA | TRBD2 | TRBJ2-7 | TRBV7-2
CASSPGATQETQYF | TGTGCCAGCAGCCCCGGGGCCACGCAAGAGACCCAGTACTTC | 14 | many | NA | TRBJ2-5 | TRBV12-3/TRBV12-4
CASSSTPTGNYGYTF | TGTGCCAGCAGTTCCACGCCGACAGGAAACTATGGCTACACCTTC | 15 | many | NA | TRBJ1-2 | TRBV28
CASSLVAGGLNEQFF | TGTGCCAGCAGCTTAGTGGCGGGAGGGCTTAATGAGCAGTTCTTC | 15 | many | TRBD2 | TRBJ2-1 | TRBV7-2
CASSKGRNTEAFF | TGTGCCAGCAGCAAGGGACGGAACACTGAAGCTTTCTTT | 13 | many | NA | TRBJ1-1 | TRBV6-1
CASSLRTGGYEQYF | TGTGCCAGCAGTTTAAGGACAGGGGGCTACGAGCAGTACTTC | 14 | NA | TRBD1 | TRBJ2-7 | TRBV28
CASSQVEGNTGELFF | TGTGCCAGCAGCCAAGTCGAGGGGAACACCGGGGAGCTGTTTTTT | 15 | many | NA | TRBJ2-2 | TRBV3-1
CASRGTSPYNEQFF | TGTGCCAGCAGGGGGACTAGTCCGTACAATGAGCAGTTCTTC | 14 | many | TRBD2 | TRBJ2-1 | TRBV12-3/TRBV12-4
CASSPPGQGAYYGYTF | TGTGCCAGCAGCCCCCCCGGACAGGGGGCGTACTATGGCTACACCTTC | 16 | many | TRBD1 | TRBJ1-2 | TRBV7-9
CAISESTSGSYEQYF | TGTGCCATCAGTGAGTCAACTAGCGGATCCTACGAGCAGTACTTC | 15 | many | TRBD2 | TRBJ2-7 | TRBV10-3
CASRDDRVSYNSPLHF | TGTGCCAGCAGAGATGACAGGGTCTCCTATAATTCACCCCTCCACTTT | 16 | many | TRBD1 | TRBJ1-6 | TRBV2